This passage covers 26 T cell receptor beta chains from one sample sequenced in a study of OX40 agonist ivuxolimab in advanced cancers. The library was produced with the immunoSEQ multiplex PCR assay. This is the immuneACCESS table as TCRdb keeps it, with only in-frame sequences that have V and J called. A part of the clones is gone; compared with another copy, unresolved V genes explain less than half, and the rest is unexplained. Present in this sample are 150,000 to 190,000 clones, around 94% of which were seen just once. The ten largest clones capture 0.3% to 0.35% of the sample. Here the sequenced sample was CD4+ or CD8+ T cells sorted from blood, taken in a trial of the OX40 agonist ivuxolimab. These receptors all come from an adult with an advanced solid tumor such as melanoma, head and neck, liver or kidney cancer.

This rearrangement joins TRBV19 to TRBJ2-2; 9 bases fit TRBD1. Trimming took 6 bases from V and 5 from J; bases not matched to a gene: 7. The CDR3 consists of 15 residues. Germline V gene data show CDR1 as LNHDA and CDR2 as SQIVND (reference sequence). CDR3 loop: CASRRDRVETGELFF. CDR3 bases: TGTGCCAGTAGACGGGACAGGGTAGAAACCGGGGAGCTGTTTTTT.

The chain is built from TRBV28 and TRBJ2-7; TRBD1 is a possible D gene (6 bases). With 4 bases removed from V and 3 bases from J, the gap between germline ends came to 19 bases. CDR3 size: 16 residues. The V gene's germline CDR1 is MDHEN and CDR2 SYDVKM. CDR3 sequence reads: CASSSDRLPSYYEQYF. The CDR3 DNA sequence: TGTGCCAGCAGTTCCGACAGGCTCCCCTCATACTACGAGCAGTACTTC.

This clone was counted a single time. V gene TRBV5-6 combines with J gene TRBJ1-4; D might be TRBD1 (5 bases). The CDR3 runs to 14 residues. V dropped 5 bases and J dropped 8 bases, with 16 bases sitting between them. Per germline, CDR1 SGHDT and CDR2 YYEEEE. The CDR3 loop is CASRKEGAREKLFF. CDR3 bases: TGTGCCAGCAGAAAAGAAGGGGCTAGGGAAAAACTGTTTTTT.

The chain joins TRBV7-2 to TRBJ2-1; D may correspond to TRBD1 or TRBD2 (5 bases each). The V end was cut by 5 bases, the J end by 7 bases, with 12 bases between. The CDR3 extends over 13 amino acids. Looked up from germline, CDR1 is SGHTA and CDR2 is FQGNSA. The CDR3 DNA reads TGTGCCAGCAGCCCGCCCTGGGGGAATGAGCAGTTCTTC. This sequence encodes CASSPPWGNEQFF.

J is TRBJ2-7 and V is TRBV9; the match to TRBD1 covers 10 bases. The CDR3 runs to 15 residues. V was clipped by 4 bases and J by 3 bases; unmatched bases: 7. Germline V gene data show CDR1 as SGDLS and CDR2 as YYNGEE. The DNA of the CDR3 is TGTGCCAGCAGCTCAGGGGGGGACAGGGGCTACGAGCAGTACTTC. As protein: CASSSGGDRGYEQYF.

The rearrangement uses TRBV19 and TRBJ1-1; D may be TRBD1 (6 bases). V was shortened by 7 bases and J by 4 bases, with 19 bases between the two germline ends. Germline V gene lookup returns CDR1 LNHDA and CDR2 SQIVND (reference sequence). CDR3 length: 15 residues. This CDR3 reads CASIGTSAGGTEAFF. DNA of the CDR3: TGTGCCAGTATCGGGACATCCGCGGGAGGCACTGAAGCTTTCTTT. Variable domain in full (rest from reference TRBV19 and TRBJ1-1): DGGITQSPKYLFRKEGQNVTLSCEQNLNHDAMYWYRQDPGQGLRLIYYSQIVNDFQKGDIAEGYSVSREKKESFPLTVTSAQKNPTAFYLCASIGTSAGGTEAFFGQGTRLTVV.

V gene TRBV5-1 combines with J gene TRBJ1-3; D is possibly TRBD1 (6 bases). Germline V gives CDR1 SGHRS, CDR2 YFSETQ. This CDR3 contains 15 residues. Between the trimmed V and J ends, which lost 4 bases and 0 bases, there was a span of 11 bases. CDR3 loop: CASSPWTDSGNTIYF. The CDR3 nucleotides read TGCGCCAGCAGCCCATGGACAGACTCTGGAAACACCATATATTTT.

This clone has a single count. Here the CDR3 reads CAISGQEQETQYF. In nucleotides, the CDR3 is TGTGCCATCAGCGGACAGGAACAAGAGACCCAGTACTTC. The rearrangement uses TRBV10-3 and TRBJ2-5; 7 bases agree with TRBD1. In germline, CDR1 is ENHRY, CDR2 SYGVKD. The CDR3 extends over 13 amino acids. The trim removed 6 bases at V and 2 bases at J, leaving 3 bases unmatched.

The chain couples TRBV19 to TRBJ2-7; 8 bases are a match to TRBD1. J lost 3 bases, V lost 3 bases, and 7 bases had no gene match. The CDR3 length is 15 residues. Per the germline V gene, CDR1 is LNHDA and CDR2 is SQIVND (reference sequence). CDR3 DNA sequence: TGTGCCAGTAGTATCCCCGGGACAGGACGCTACGAGCAGTACTTC. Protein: CASSIPGTGRYEQYF. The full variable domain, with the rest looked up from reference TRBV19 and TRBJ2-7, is DGGITQSPKYLFRKEGQNVTLSCEQNLNHDAMYWYRQDPGQGLRLIYYSQIVNDFQKGDIAEGYSVSREKKESFPLTVTSAQKNPTAFYLCASSIPGTGRYEQYFGPGTRLTVT.

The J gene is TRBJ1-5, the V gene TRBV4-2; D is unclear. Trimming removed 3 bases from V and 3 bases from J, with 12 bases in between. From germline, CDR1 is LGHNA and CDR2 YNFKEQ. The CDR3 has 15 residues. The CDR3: CASSQYRGLNQPQHF. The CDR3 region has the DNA TGTGCCAGCAGCCAGTACCGGGGTCTCAATCAGCCCCAGCATTTT.

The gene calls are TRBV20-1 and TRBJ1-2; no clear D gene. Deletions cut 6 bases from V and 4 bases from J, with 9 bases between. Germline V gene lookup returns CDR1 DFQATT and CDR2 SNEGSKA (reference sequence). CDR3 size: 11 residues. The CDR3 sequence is CSAGIGYGYTF. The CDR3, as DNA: TGCAGTGCCGGGATCGGCTATGGCTACACCTTC.

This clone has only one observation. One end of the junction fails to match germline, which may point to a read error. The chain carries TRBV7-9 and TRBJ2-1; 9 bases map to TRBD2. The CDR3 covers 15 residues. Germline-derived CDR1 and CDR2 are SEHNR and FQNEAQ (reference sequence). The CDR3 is CASSIAGTSSDEQFF. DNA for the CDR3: TGTGCCAGCAGCATAGCGGGGACTAGCTCCGATGAGCAGTTCTTC.

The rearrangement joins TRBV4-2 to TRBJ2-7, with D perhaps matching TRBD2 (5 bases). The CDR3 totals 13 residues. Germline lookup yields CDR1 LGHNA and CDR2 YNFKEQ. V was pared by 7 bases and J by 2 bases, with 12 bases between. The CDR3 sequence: CASKDSYTYEQYF. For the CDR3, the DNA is TGTGCCAGCAAGGACTCATATACCTACGAGCAGTACTTC.

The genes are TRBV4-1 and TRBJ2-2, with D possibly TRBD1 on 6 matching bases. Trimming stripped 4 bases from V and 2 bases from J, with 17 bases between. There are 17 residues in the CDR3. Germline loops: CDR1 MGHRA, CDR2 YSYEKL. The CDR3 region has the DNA TGCGCCAGCAGCCGGACCCGGGACACCCTCAACACCGGGGAGCTGTTTTTT. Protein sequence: CASSRTRDTLNTGELFF.

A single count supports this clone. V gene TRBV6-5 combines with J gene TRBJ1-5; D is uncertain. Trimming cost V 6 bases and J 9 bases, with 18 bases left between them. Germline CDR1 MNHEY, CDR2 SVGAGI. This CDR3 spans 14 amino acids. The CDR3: CASRGPGGKSPQHF. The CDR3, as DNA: TGTGCCAGCAGGGGCCCGGGAGGGAAATCGCCCCAGCATTTT.

CDR3 DNA sequence: TGTGCCAGCAGTAGAAGGACCGGGGAGCTGTTTTTT. This sequence encodes CASSRRTGELFF. The chain is built from TRBV6-5 and TRBJ2-2; D call uncertain. Germline V gene sequence: CDR1 MNHEY, CDR2 SVGAGI. V shed 5 bases and J shed 5 bases, with 6 bases lying between them. This CDR3 spans 12 amino acids.

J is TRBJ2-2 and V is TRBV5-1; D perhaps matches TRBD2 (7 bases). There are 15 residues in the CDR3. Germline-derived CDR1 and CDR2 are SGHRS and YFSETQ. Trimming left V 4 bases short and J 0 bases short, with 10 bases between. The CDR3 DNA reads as TGCGCCAGCAGCGGGAGGGGGTCGAACACCGGGGAGCTGTTTTTT. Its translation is CASSGRGSNTGELFF.

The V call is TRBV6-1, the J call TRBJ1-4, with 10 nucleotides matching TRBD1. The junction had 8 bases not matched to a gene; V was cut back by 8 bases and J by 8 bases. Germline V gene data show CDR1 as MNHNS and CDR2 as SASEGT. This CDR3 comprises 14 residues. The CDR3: CASETGGAEEKLFF. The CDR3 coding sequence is TGTGCCAGCGAGACAGGGGGCGCGGAGGAAAAACTGTTTTTT.

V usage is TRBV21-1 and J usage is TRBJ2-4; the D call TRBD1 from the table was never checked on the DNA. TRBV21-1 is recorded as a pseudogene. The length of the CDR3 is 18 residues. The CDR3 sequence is CASSKNAAGKEAKNIQYF. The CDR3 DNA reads TGTGCCAGCAGCAAAAATGCGGCAGGGAAAGAGGCCAAAAACATTCAGTACTTC.

CDR3 sequence: CASSFGLAAQETQYF. Here the CDR3 DNA reads TGCGCCAGCAGCTTCGGACTAGCGGCACAAGAGACCCAGTACTTC. The J gene is TRBJ2-5, the V gene TRBV5-1; 10 bases are a match to TRBD2. The CDR3 has 15 amino acids. Germline CDR1 reads SGHRS; CDR2 reads YFSETQ. The trim removed 2 bases at V and 2 bases at J, leaving 3 bases unmatched.

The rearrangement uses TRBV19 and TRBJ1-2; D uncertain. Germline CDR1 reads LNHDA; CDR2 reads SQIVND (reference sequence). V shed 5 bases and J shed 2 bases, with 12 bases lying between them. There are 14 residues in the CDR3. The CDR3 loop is CASSWVTSNYGYTF. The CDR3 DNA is TGTGCCAGTAGTTGGGTCACATCAAACTATGGCTACACCTTC.

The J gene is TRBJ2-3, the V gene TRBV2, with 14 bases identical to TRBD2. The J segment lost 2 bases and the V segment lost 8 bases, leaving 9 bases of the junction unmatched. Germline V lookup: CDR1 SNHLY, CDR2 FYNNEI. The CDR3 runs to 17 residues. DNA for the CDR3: TGTGCCAGCGCCGGGACTAGCGGGGGAACTATCACAGATACGCAGTATTTT. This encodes CASAGTSGGTITDTQYF.

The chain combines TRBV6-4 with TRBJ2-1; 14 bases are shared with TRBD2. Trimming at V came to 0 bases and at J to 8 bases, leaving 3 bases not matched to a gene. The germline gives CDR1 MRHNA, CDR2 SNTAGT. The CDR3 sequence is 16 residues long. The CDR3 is CASSDSGTSGSYEQFF. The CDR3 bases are TGTGCCAGCAGTGACTCCGGGACTAGCGGGAGTTATGAGCAGTTCTTC.

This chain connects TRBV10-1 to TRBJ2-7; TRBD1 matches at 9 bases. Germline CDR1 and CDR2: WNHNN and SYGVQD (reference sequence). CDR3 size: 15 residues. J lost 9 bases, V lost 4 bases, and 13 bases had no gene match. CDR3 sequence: CASSGLGTGTLAQYF. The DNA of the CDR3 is TGCGCCAGCAGTGGCCTCGGGACAGGGACCCTCGCGCAGTACTTC.

The CDR3 here is CASSSRYRGQGAGYTF. The DNA for the CDR3 is TGTGCCAGCAGCTCCCGGTATAGGGGACAGGGGGCTGGCTACACCTTC. The V gene is TRBV5-4, the J gene TRBJ1-2, with 12 bases aligning to TRBD1. CDR3 length equals 16 residues. Looked up from germline, CDR1 is SGHNT and CDR2 is YYREEE (reference sequence). V shed 3 bases, J shed 7 bases, and the junction held 10 bases outside the gene matches.

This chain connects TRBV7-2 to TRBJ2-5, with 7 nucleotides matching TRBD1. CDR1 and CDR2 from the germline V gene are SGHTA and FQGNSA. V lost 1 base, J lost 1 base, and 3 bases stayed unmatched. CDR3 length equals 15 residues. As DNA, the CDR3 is TGTGCCAGCAGCTTAGAGGGACAGTCCCAAGAGACCCAGTACTTC. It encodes CASSLEGQSQETQYF.